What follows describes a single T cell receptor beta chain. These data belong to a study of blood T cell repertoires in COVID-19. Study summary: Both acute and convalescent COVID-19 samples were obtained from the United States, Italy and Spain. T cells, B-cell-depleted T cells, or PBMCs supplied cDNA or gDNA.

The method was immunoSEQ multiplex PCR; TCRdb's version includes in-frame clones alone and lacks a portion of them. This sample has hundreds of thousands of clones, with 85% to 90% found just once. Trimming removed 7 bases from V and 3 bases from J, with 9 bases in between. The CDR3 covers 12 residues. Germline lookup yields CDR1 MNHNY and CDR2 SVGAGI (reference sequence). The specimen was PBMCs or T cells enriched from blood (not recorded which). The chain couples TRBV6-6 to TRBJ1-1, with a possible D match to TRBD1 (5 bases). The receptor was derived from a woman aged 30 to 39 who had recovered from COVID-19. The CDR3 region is CASNQGDTEAFF. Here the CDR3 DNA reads TGTGCCAGCAACCAAGGGGACACTGAAGCTTTCTTT.